The clone carrying this TCR beta chain ranks as medium-sized (0.01 to 0.1%). The data originate from a study of liver allograft versus peripheral blood T cells. Study-level information: Hepatic allograft T cell receptor repertoires were evaluated relative to those present in recipients' peripheral blood.

TCRdb redid the calling of the reads with MiXCR, one entry per CDR3 protein. The data contain 8,500 to 14,000 distinct CDR3 sequences, 23% of them seen just once; the ten biggest clones take up more than 1.5%. The ends were cut back, 4 bases at V and 5 bases at J, with 11 bases in the middle. The length of the CDR3 is 13 residues. Germline CDR1 KGHSH, CDR2 LQKENI. The rearrangement links TRBV18 to TRBJ1-1, with D possibly TRBD1 on 6 matching bases. The sequence derives from a human patient who had a liver transplant. The graft donor may have given rise to some T cells. This CDR3 is CASSRGGGTEAFF. As DNA, the CDR3 is TGTGCCAGCTCACGAGGGGGGGGGACTGAAGCTTTCTTT.